The 10 T cell receptor beta chains given below trace back to one sample, sequenced in a study of beta chain features in type 1 diabetes listed by TCRdb under 2018. General findings and caveats noted by the study authors: A moderate but significant shortening of TCRB CDR3 length was observed in type 1 diabetes patients in all four CD4+ subsets.

Library preparation used the immunoSEQ multiplex PCR assay. The entire isolated RNA was reverse transcribed using the High Capacity cDNA Reverse Transcription Kit, and thus expressed TCRB transcripts were sequenced. The table was pulled from immuneACCESS by TCRdb, which kept in-frame rearrangements only. Such tables lose some clones; where checked, under half of the loss comes from unresolved V genes, and the rest has no known cause. The sample table shows roughly 730,000 clones, and around an eighth are seen once. Approximately 0.02% of the sample lies in the top ten. Antigen specificity for these receptors is unknown. The sample comprised naive CD4+ T cells from blood. The sample's cell subset or site label, in plain terms: true naive CD4+ T cells. The receptors here all came from a man between 18 and 35 years old with type 1 diabetes.

Remarks on this clone: The same CDR3 arises from other DNA sequences in this sample as well. The rearrangement uses TRBV5-1 and TRBJ2-3; D ambiguous. This CDR3 has 11 amino acids. CDR1 is SGHRS and CDR2 is YFSETQ in the germline V gene. Trimming removed 4 bases at V and 6 bases at J, with 6 bases between. DNA of the CDR3: TGCGCCAGCAGCCTGGAGGATACGCAGTATTTT. Translating gives CASSLEDTQYF. The whole variable domain, filled in from reference TRBV5-1 and TRBJ2-3, reads KAGVTQTPRYLIKTRGQQVTLSCSPISGHRSVSWYQQTPGQGLQFLFEYFSETQRNKGNFPGRFSGRQFSNSRSEMNVSTLELGDSALYLCASSLEDTQYFGPGTRLTVL.

This chain links TRBV2 with TRBJ2-2, with D perhaps matching TRBD1 (6 bases). The CDR3 has 15 residues. V dropped 1 base and J dropped 7 bases, with 13 bases sitting between them. CDR1 is SNHLY and CDR2 is FYNNEI in the germline V gene. In DNA form, the CDR3 reads TGTGCCAGCAGTGAAGTAACAGGGTCGTACGGGGAGCTGTTTTTT. Protein sequence: CASSEVTGSYGELFF.

This clone has just a few counts. The rearrangement joins TRBV4-1 to TRBJ2-5; D is uncertain. Germline assignment: CDR1 MGHRA and CDR2 YSYEKL. The CDR3 covers 13 residues. The V gene lost 5 bases and the J gene lost 4 bases, with 11 bases spanning the gap. CDR3 loop: CASSKAPPETQYF. Here the CDR3 DNA reads TGCGCCAGCAGCAAGGCCCCCCCAGAGACCCAGTACTTC.

This clone showed up just a few times. The chain couples TRBV4-1 to TRBJ2-2; tentative D call: TRBD2 (7 bases). From germline, CDR1 is MGHRA and CDR2 YSYEKL. The CDR3 sequence is 15 residues long. Trimming removed 7 bases from V and 0 bases from J, with 12 bases in between. CDR3 loop: CASKAGAPNTGELFF. As DNA, the CDR3 is TGCGCCAGCAAGGCGGGGGCCCCGAACACCGGGGAGCTGTTTTTT.

A few counts support this clone. The V gene is TRBV30, the J gene TRBJ1-6; D gene ambiguous. V shed 2 bases and J shed 5 bases, with 10 bases lying between them. This CDR3 spans 14 amino acids. Germline V CDR1 and CDR2: GTSNPN, SVGIG (reference sequence). CDR3 sequence reads: CAWSFGRDNSPLHF. The CDR3 bases are TGTGCCTGGAGTTTCGGACGGGATAATTCACCCCTCCACTTT.

A few counts support this clone. V is TRBV5-1 and J is TRBJ2-5, with 9 nucleotides matching TRBD1. The CDR3 contains 16 residues. Looked up from germline, CDR1 is SGHRS and CDR2 is YFSETQ. J was trimmed by 1 base and V by 1 base; bases with no gene match: 5. Here the CDR3 reads CASSLSDRGVQETQYF. The CDR3, as DNA: TGCGCCAGCAGCTTGTCGGACAGGGGTGTCCAAGAGACCCAGTACTTC. Full variable domain (missing parts from reference TRBV5-1 and TRBJ2-5): KAGVTQTPRYLIKTRGQQVTLSCSPISGHRSVSWYQQTPGQGLQFLFEYFSETQRNKGNFPGRFSGRQFSNSRSEMNVSTLELGDSALYLCASSLSDRGVQETQYFGPGTRLLVL.

In its sample, this clone was seen a few times. The sample contains more than one DNA sequence encoding this CDR3. V is TRBV7-8 and J is TRBJ2-7; D gene ambiguous. The CDR3 extends over 11 amino acids. Germline V lookup: CDR1 SGHVS, CDR2 FQNEAQ. Trimming cost V 3 bases and J 3 bases, with 3 bases left between them. CDR3 bases: TGTGCCAGCAGCTTCTACTACGAGCAGTACTTC. Translated, it gives CASSFYYEQYF.

This clone was found a few times. This rearrangement joins TRBV15 to TRBJ2-7, with a possible D match to TRBD1 (5 bases). This CDR3 has 11 residues. Germline CDR1 reads LNHNV; CDR2 reads YYDKDF (reference sequence). With 5 bases removed from V and 3 bases from J, the gap between germline ends came to 5 bases. The CDR3 DNA reads TGTGCCACCAGCGGACACTACGAGCAGTACTTC. It translates to CATSGHYEQYF.

The chain combines TRBV30 with TRBJ1-1; D is unresolved. Trimming took off 2 bases at V and 7 bases at J, with 8 bases between the two ends. CDR3 length equals 11 residues. Germline-derived CDR1 and CDR2 are GTSNPN and SVGIG (reference sequence). The CDR3 DNA reads as TGTGCCTGGAGTACGGTGTTTGAAGCTTTCTTT. Translation: CAWSTVFEAFF.

This clone has more than one count but fewer than ten. The rearrangement links TRBV2 to TRBJ1-5, with D unclear. Trimming took 3 bases from V and 9 from J, leaving 12 bases between them. Germline loops: CDR1 SNHLY, CDR2 FYNNEI. The CDR3 runs 13 residues. The CDR3 DNA sequence: TGTGCCAGCAGTGACGGAACTCCGGGGCCCCAGCATTTT. Translated: CASSDGTPGPQHF.